This TCR beta chain was captured by sequencing in a study of T-cell memory formation after mild COVID-19. Study results and limitations: Day 37-peaking second-wave clones had unconfirmed SARS-CoV-2 specificity.

Via MiXCR, TCRdb re-called the 5' RACE reads, giving one row per CDR3 protein. The sample includes some 150,000 distinct CDR3 sequences, 14% to 15% of them seen just once. V gave up 0 bases and J gave up 3 bases, with 6 bases separating them. CDR3 length: 14 residues. Germline V lookup: CDR1 KGHDR, CDR2 SFDVKD. This clonotype has a handful of counts. Its antigen is as yet unknown. The receptor was derived from an adult woman who had mild COVID-19 (a few samples of this study predate the infection). Cell type and time point are not known. Material for sequencing was PBMCs or a T cell subset sorted from them (not recorded which). The chain combines TRBV24-1 with TRBJ2-3; D not certain. CDR3 coding DNA: TGTGCCACCAGTGATTTGCAGGAAACAGATACGCAGTATTTT. Translated: CATSDLQETDTQYF.